The 9 T cell receptor beta chains listed next were all sequenced from one sample in a study of blood T cell repertoires in COVID-19. Repertoires were generated with immunoSEQ multiplex PCR, while TCRdb's copy carries only in-frame clones and drops some. This sample has about 330,000 clones, with approximately 88% found just once. Specimen: peripheral blood. Every receptor here comes from a man aged 30-40 years with COVID-19, enrolled during active disease.

This chain links TRBV5-4 with TRBJ2-1; 9 positions agree with TRBD2. The CDR3 sequence is 15 residues long. The junction had 3 bases not matched to a gene; V was cut back by 4 bases and J by 1 base. Germline V lookup: CDR1 SGHNT, CDR2 YYREEE (reference sequence). CDR3: CASSVLAGSYNEQFF. DNA of the CDR3: TGTGCCAGCAGCGTGCTAGCGGGGTCCTACAATGAGCAGTTCTTC.

The chain links TRBV19 to TRBJ2-1; the match to TRBD2 covers 7 bases. Trimming at V came to 6 bases and at J to 4 bases, leaving 12 bases not matched to a gene. Germline V lookup: CDR1 LNHDA, CDR2 SQIVND (reference sequence). The CDR3 covers 16 residues. The CDR3 DNA follows: TGTGCCAGTAGCTACCGAGGGCTAGCGGATTACAATGAGCAGTTCTTC. The encoded protein is CASSYRGLADYNEQFF.

J is TRBJ1-2 and V is TRBV3-1 (or the pseudogene TRBV3-2); weak D call: TRBD1 (6 bases). V lost 3 bases and J lost 8, with 19 bases in between. The CDR3 covers 15 residues. Germline V gene sequence: CDR1 LGHDT, CDR2 YNNKEL (reference sequence). The CDR3 DNA sequence: TGTGCCAGCAGCCATTTGGACAGAGGATATAGCGGCTACACCTTC. Amino acids: CASSHLDRGYSGYTF.

The V gene is TRBV6-6, the J gene TRBJ2-1, with 10 bases fitting TRBD1. The CDR3 runs 18 residues. V dropped 5 bases and J dropped 4; count of bases not matched to a gene: 14. Per germline, CDR1 MNHNY and CDR2 SVGAGI (reference sequence). The CDR3 region has the DNA TGTGCCAGCAGTCGAGCTCCATTTCCGGGACAGGGGTACAATGAGCAGTTCTTC. Its protein is CASSRAPFPGQGYNEQFF.

The chain has TRBV19 and TRBJ1-1; TRBD1 matches 7 bases. The germline V gene encodes CDR1 LNHDA and CDR2 SQIVND (reference sequence). The CDR3 runs 14 residues. After removal of 4 bases from V and 0 bases from J, the junction contained 2 bases not matched to a gene. CDR3 amino acids: CASSNQGVNTEAFF. DNA for the CDR3: TGTGCCAGTAGTAATCAGGGGGTGAACACTGAAGCTTTCTTT.

Note on this clone: A read error may produce the germline difference seen at one junction end. The chain employs TRBV7-6 and TRBJ1-6; D might be TRBD1 (6 bases). This CDR3 contains 15 residues. Germline lookup yields CDR1 SGHVS and CDR2 FNYEAQ. DNA for the CDR3: TGTGCCAGCAGTGTGTCCGGACAGTATAGTTCACCCCTCCACTTT. Translated: CASSVSGQYSSPLHF.

This chain connects TRBV4-3 to TRBJ1-5; no firm D call. The CDR3 has 14 amino acids. Germline CDR1 reads LGHNA; CDR2 reads YSLEER. V lost 2 bases, J lost 5 bases, and 10 bases lay in between. As DNA, the CDR3 is TGCGCCAGCAGCCAATACTACTGGGATCAGCCCCAGCATTTT. Amino acid sequence: CASSQYYWDQPQHF.

The V gene is TRBV6-2 or TRBV6-3, the J gene TRBJ2-3, with D perhaps TRBD2 (5 bases). Germline-derived CDR1 and CDR2 are MNHEY and SVGEGT. V was clipped by 1 base and J by 0 bases, with 17 bases between them. This CDR3 comprises 18 residues. The CDR3 coding sequence is TGTGCCAGCAGTTACTTTCCAGCGGAAGAGTCTAGCACAGATACGCAGTATTTT. Encoded protein: CASSYFPAEESSTDTQYF.

V usage is TRBV24-1 and J usage is TRBJ2-3; TRBD1 matches 8 bases. The CDR3 is made up of 14 amino acids. J was trimmed by 0 bases and V by 9 bases; bases with no gene match: 4. Per the germline V gene, CDR1 is KGHDR and CDR2 is SFDVKD. CDR3 nucleotide sequence: TGTGCCACCGGAAGGACAGGGAGCACAGATACGCAGTATTTT. Its protein is CATGRTGSTDTQYF.